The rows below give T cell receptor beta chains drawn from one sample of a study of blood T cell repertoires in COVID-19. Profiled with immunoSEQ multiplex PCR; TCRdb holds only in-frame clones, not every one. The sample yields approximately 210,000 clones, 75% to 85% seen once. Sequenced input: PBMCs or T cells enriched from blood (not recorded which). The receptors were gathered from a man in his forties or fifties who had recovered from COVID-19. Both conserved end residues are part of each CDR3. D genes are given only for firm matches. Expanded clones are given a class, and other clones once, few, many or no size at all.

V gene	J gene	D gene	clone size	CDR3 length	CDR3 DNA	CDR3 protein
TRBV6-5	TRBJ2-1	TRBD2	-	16	TGTGCCAGCAGTTACCGTCTGACTAGCGGTTTCAATGAGCAGTTCTTC	CASSYRLTSGFNEQFF
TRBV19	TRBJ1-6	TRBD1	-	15	TGTGCCAGTAAAATAGACAGGGGGCGTAATTCACCCCTCCACTTT	CASKIDRGRNSPLHF
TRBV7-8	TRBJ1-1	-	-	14	TGTGCCAGCAGCCTCTCCGGGGGGAACACTGAAGCTTTCTTT	CASSLSGGNTEAFF
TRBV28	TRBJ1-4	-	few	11	TGTGCCAGCAGTAGGTTGGGCAAACTGTTTTTT	CASSRLGKLFF
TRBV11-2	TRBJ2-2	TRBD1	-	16	TGTGCCAGCAGCCTGGGGCAGGGGGCGGACACCGGGGAGCTGTTTTTT	CASSLGQGADTGELFF
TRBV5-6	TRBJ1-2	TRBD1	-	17	TGTGCCAGCAGCTCGACGTTCCAGGGACAGGGTTACTATGGCTACACCTTC	CASSSTFQGQGYYGYTF
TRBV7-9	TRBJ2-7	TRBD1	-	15	TGTGCCAGCAGCTTAGCCAGGGGGCCCGATTACGAGCAGTACTTC	CASSLARGPDYEQYF
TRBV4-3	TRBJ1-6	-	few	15	TGCGCCAGCAGCCAAGCGTGGGCGTGGAATTCACCCCTCCACTTT	CASSQAWAWNSPLHF
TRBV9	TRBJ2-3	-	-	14	TGTGCCAGCCAAAGAGGCGGGAGCACAGATACGCAGTATTTT	CASQRGGSTDTQYF
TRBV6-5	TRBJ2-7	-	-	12	TGTGCCAGCAGGGGTGGGGGGTACGAGCAGTACTTC	CASRGGGYEQYF
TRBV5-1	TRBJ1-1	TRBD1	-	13	TGCGCCAGCAGCTCGGACAGGGCCACTGAAGCTTTCTTT	CASSSDRATEAFF
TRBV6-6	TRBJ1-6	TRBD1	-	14	TGTGCCAGCACTTACGGACAGGGAGTTTCACCCCTCCACTTT	CASTYGQGVSPLHF
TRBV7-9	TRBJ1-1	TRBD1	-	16	TGTGCCAGCAGCCGGGACAGGGGAAGTGGGTCCGCTGAAGCTTTCTTT	CASSRDRGSGSAEAFF
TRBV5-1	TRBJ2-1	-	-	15	TGCGCCAGCAGCTACGTAGCGGTCTCCTACAATGAGCAGTTCTTC	CASSYVAVSYNEQFF
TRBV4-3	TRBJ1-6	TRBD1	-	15	TGCGCCAGCAGCCAGGGACAGGGTGTACAGTCACCCCTCCACTTT	CASSQGQGVQSPLHF
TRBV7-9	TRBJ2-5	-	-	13	TGTGCCAGCCGGAGGGACCTTCAAGAGACCCAGTACTTC	CASRRDLQETQYF
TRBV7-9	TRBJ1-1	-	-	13	TGTGCCAGCAGCTTAGACGGGTCCACTGAAGCTTTCTTT	CASSLDGSTEAFF
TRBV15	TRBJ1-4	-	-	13	TGTGCCACTACCTGGGGGCGCGATGAAAAACTGTTTTTT	CATTWGRDEKLFF
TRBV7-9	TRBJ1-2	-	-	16	TGTGCCAGCAGCTTAACGTTGAGGGCAGGGAGGGATGGCTACACCTTC	CASSLTLRAGRDGYTF
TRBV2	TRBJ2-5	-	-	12	TGTGCCAGCACCGACAGTGGTCTGCCCCAGTACTTC	CASTDSGLPQYF